The sequence of this TCR beta chain was determined in a study of cytomegalovirus exposure and HLA in healthy donors. TCRdb keeps only in-frame clones here, not all; method: immunoSEQ multiplex PCR. The sample lists about 360,000 clones, 86% seen once, with about 0.8% in the top ten. This clone was seen just once. V gave up 0 bases and J gave up 5 bases, with 8 bases separating them. This CDR3 comprises 15 residues. Germline V gene sequence: CDR1 MGHRA, CDR2 YSYEKL. The chain uses TRBV4-1 and TRBJ1-6; D unresolved. This TCR was recovered from a woman aged 18-29 years in good health and CMV-seronegative. Sequencing used PBMCs. CDR3 DNA sequence: TGCGCCAGCAGCCAAGATCGGAGGGATAATTCACCCCTCCACTTT. As protein: CASSQDRRDNSPLHF.